The text below deals with one T cell receptor (beta chain). Its antigen specificity is not known. No per-base quality is available; no much larger clone lies one base away. These data belong to a study of CD8 T cells in seronegative destructive rheumatoid arthritis (dated by TCRdb to the early 2020s). Context from the whole study: Biological drugs were being received by seven of the eight CND-RA patients at the time of sampling. Peripheral CD8+ TCRbeta repertoires of CCP-negative destructive rheumatoid arthritis (CND-RA) patients were compared with newly diagnosed seropositive RA, seronegative RA and healthy controls. The seropositive RA, seronegative RA and healthy control comparison cohorts were obtained from an earlier published TCRbeta dataset rather than being newly sequenced.

CND-RA patients tested negative on the clinical CCP2 antibody test, and even with active therapy their joint destruction kept progressing. Every CND-RA patient showed typical joint destruction in the wrists and ankles and had failed conventional anti-rheumatic therapy. Instead of being sampled at diagnosis, CND-RA patients were sampled after long disease histories, which in several cases spanned decades. Roughly 50 millilitres of EDTA-anticoagulated peripheral blood were drawn from each patient. Ficoll-Paque PLUS density gradient separation was used to isolate peripheral blood mononuclear cells. Using AutoMACS magnetic bead positive selection, CD8+ cells were isolated from either fresh or cryopreserved PBMCs, and flow cytometry was used to check purity. Genomic DNA was extracted using Nucleospin Tissue or Tissue XS kits and then quantified on a Qubit 2.0 fluorometer. TCRbeta sequencing used genomic DNA from CD8+ cells, following the manufacturer's instructions. A genomics technology centre in Finland performed the TCRbeta sequencing with the immunoSEQ assay. The original methods were these. The clonotype tables produced by the immunoSEQ preprocessing pipeline were converted into VDJtools format, and any non-productive clonotypes were filtered out. Samples with fewer than 10,000 reads were excluded, the remaining samples were subsampled to 10,000 reads, and most of the eight CND-RA samples met this threshold. Shannon-Wiener, Simpson and clonality indices were calculated with the VDJtools CalcDiversityStats function on data subsampled to 10,000 reads. Non-singleton TCRbeta clonotypes were hard-matched, with no mismatches allowed, against VDJdb to infer antigen specificity. CDR3 sequences that differed by a single amino acid (Hamming distance 1) were grouped into clusters that potentially share antigen targets. After groups were resampled to six samples, public clonotypes were tested for group enrichment with one-sided Fisher's exact tests, and this procedure was repeated ten times. TCRdb retrieved this table from immuneACCESS and kept in-frame rearrangements only. Not all clones are present; in checked studies, unresolved V genes account for under half, and no reason is known for the remainder. V and J calls and clone size are those listed in that table; D and trimming were worked out from the DNA. This sample lists 10,000 to 15,000 clones; roughly four fifths were detected once. Jointly, the top ten make up roughly 29% of the sample.

Findings and caveats that apply to the study as a whole: The small size of the CND-RA cohort was acknowledged as a study limitation. Across the 117,399 clonotypes tested, no public clonotype enrichment was retained after Benjamini-Hochberg correction. A distinct set of enriched public clonotypes appeared to be carried by CND-RA patients, and this finding was interpreted by the authors as support for a separate disease subset. Compared with controls and other RA subtypes, CND-RA repertoires contained more CMV-reactive and fewer influenza A-reactive CD8+ TCRbeta sequences. After adjusting for age, CND-RA patients appeared to have less diverse, more clonal CD8+ TCRbeta repertoires than other RA subtypes. Without diagnostic samples, TCR repertoire differences may partly reflect poor disease control over the years rather than being present at onset.

The cysteine opens and the phenylalanine closes a CDR3 of 16 amino acids. Only the CDR3 DNA stays, 48 bases, in frame from base 1. The junction carries 15 bases between V and J, which are trimmed by 2 bases and 2 bases respectively. According to the germline V gene, CDR1 reads MGHRA and CDR2 reads YSYEKL. This TCR derives from a woman aged 30 to 49 with seronegative destructive rheumatoid arthritis. The chain is made from TRBV4-1 and TRBJ1-1; the best D guess is TRBD1, with 5 bases matching. The sequencing input was CD8+ T cells from blood. Read as DNA, the sequence is TGCGCCAGCAGCCAATATCCGGGGGAGGTAAACACTGAAGCTTTCTTT. Its protein reads: CASSQYPGEVNTEAFF.